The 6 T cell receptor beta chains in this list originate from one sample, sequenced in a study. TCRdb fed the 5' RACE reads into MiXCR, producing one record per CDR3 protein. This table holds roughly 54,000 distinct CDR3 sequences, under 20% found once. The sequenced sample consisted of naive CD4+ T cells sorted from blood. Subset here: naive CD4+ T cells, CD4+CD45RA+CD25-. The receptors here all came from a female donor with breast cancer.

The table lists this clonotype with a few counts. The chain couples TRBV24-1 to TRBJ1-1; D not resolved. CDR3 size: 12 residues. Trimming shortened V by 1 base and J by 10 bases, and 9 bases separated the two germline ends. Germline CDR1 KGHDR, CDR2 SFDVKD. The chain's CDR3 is CATSDLGSRAFF. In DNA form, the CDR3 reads TGTGCCACCAGTGATTTAGGCAGTCGAGCTTTCTTT.

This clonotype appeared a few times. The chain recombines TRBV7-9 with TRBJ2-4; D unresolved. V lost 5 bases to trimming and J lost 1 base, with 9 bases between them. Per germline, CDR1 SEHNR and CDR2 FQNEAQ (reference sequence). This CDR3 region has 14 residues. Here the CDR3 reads CASSREVAKNIQYF. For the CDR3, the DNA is TGTGCCAGCAGCCGAGAGGTTGCCAAAAACATTCAGTACTTC.

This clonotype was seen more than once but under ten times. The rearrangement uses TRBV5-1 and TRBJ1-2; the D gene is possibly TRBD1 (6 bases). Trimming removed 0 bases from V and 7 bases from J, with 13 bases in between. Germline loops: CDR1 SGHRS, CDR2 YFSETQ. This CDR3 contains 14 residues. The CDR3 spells CASSLGPTGSGYTF. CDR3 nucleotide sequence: TGCGCCAGCAGCTTGGGTCCAACAGGGAGTGGCTACACCTTC.

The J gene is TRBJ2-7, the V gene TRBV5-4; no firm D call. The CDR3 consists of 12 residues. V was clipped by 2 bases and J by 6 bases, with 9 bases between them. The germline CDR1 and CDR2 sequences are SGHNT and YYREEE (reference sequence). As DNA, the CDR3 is TGTGCCAGCAGCTTTGACGAGCGCGAGCAGTACTTC. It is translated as CASSFDEREQYF.

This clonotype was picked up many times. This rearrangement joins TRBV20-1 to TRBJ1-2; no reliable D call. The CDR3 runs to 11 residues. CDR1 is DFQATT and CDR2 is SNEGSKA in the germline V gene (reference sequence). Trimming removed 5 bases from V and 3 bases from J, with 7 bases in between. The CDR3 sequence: CSAGLDYGYTF. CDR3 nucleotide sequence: TGCAGTGCTGGGCTCGACTATGGCTACACCTTC.

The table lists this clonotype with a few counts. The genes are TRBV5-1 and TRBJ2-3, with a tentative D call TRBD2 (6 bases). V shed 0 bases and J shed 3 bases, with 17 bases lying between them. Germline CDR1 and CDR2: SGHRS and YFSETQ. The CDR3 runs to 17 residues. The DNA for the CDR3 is TGCGCCAGCAGCTTGGGTCGCGGGGCCAATCCGACAGATACGCAGTATTTT. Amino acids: CASSLGRGANPTDTQYF.